This T cell receptor (beta chain) was captured by sequencing in a study of T-cell memory formation after mild COVID-19. Trimming removed 3 bases from V and 7 bases from J, with 8 bases in between. CDR1 is SGDLS and CDR2 is YYNGEE in the germline V gene. The CDR3 runs 12 residues. Employing constant-segment primers, 5'RACE generated TCR alpha and TCR beta cDNA libraries bearing sample barcodes and UMIs. TCRdb redid the calling of the 5' RACE reads with MiXCR, one entry per CDR3 protein. The sample has roughly 150,000 distinct CDR3 sequences, roughly 13% seen once. This chain joins TRBV9 and TRBJ2-1; the D is unclear. The receptor comes from a man aged 18 to 30 who had mild COVID-19 (a few samples of this study predate the infection). Cell type and time point are not known. The sample was PBMCs or a T cell subset sorted from them (not recorded which). The CDR3 coding sequence is TGTGCCAGCAGCGGGTTGTGGAATGAGCAGTTCTTC. Translated, it gives CASSGLWNEQFF.